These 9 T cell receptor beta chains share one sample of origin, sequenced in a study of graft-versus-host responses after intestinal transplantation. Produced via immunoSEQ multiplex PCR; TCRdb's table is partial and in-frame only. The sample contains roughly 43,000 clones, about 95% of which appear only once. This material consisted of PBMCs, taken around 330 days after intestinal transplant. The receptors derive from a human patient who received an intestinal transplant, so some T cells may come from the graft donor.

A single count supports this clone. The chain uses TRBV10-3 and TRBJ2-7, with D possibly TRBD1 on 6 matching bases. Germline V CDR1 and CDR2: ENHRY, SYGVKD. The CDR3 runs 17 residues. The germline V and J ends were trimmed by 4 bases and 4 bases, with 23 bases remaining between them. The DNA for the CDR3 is TGTGCCATCAGTGGCCCTTCCTCCCGACAGGTCGGGTACGAGCAGTACTTC. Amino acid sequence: CAISGPSSRQVGYEQYF.

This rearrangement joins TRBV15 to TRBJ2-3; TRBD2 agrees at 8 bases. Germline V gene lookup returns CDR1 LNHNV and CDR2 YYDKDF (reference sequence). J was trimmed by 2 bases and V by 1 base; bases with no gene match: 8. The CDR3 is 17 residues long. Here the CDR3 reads CATSRVSAGGATDTQYF. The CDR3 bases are TGTGCCACCAGCAGAGTGTCGGCGGGGGGCGCCACAGATACGCAGTATTTT.

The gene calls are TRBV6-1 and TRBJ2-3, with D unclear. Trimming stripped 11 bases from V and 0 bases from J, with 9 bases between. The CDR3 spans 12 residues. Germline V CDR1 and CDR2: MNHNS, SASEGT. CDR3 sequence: CAGLGSTDTQYF. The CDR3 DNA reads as TGTGCCGGCCTGGGTAGCACAGATACGCAGTATTTT.

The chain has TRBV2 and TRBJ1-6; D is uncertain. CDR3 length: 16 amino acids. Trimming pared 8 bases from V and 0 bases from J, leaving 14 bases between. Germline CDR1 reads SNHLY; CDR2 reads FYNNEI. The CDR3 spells CASAPARSSYNSPLHF. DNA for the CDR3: TGTGCCAGCGCCCCCGCCCGGAGCTCCTATAATTCACCCCTCCACTTT.

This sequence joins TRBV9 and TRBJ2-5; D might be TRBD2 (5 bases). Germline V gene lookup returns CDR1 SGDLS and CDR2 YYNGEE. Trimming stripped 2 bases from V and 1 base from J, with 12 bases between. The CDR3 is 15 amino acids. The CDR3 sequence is CASSVGDPAQETQYF. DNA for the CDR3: TGTGCCAGCAGCGTGGGAGATCCGGCCCAAGAGACCCAGTACTTC.

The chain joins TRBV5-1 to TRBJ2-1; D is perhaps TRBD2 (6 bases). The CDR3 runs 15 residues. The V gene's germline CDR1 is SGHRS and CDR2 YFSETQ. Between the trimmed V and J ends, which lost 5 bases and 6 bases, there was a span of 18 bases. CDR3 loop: CASRAGTQRVNEQFF. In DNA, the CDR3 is TGCGCCAGCAGGGCCGGGACTCAGAGAGTCAATGAGCAGTTCTTC.

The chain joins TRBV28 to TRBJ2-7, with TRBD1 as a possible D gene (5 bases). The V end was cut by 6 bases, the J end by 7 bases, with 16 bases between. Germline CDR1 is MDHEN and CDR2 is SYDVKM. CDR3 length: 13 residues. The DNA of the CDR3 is TGTGCCAGCAGCGTCGGACATTCCAGGGAGCAGTACTTC. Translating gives CASSVGHSREQYF.

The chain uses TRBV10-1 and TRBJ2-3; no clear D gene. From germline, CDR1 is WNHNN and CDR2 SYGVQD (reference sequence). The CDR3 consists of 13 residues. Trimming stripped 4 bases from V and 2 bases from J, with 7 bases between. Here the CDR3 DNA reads TGCGCCAGCAGTGGAATCTCCACAGATACGCAGTATTTT. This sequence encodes CASSGISTDTQYF.

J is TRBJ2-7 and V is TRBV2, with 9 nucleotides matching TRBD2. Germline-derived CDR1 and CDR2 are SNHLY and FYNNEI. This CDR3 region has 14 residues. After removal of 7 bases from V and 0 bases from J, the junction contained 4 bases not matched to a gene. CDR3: CASNERGASYEQYF. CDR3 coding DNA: TGTGCCAGCAACGAGCGGGGGGCCTCCTACGAGCAGTACTTC.